The clone carrying this T cell receptor beta chain turned up a few times. Its antigen is undetermined. Germline trimming cut 5 bases from V and 3 bases from J; bases unmatched to any gene: 6. The CDR3 is 14 residues long. Per germline, CDR1 DFQATT and CDR2 SNEGSKA (reference sequence). The data derive from a study of T-cell reconstitution after alpha-beta-depleted transplantation in children. Whole-study findings and limits: Reported findings indicate that, about two months after transplant, alpha-beta T cells came from several hundred expanded clones, which were derived from non-depleted graft cells.

Library preparation (for TCRbeta) was performed with unique molecular identifiers. TCRdb redid the calling of the PCR reads with MiXCR, one entry per CDR3 protein. The sample includes 450,000 to 600,000 distinct CDR3 sequences, 13% of them seen just once. This receptor was taken from a male patient younger than 18 who had a stem cell transplant for acute myeloid leukemia, so the T cells may come from the graft donor. The sample was PBMCs, mostly from graft donor cells, taken 360 days after TCRalphabeta/CD19-depleted stem cell transplant. The chain has TRBV20-1 and TRBJ2-1; 8 nucleotides align to TRBD2. The CDR3 loop is CSAHREGRYNEQFF. The DNA for the CDR3 is TGCAGTGCTCACCGGGAGGGCCGCTACAATGAGCAGTTCTTC.